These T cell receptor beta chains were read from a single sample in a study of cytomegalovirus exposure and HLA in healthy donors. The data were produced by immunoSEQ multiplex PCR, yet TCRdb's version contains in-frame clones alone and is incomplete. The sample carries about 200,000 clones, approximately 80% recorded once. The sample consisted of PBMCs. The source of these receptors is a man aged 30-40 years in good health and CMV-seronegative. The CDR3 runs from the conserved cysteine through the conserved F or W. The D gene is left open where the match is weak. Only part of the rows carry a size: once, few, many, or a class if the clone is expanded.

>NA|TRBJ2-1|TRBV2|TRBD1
CASSDPGQGVNEQFF
TGTGCCAGCAGTGATCCTGGACAGGGTGTCAATGAGCAGTTCTTC
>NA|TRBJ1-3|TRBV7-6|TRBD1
CASSSPGTGANF
TGTGCCAGCAGCTCCCCCGGGACAGGGGCTAATTTT
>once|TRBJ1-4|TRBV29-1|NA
CSVHEGGGKLFF
TGCAGCGTGCACGAAGGGGGGGGAAAACTGTTTTTT
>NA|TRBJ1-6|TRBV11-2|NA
CASTLDRFYNSPLHF
TGTGCCAGCACCCTAGACAGGTTCTATAATTCACCCCTCCACTTT
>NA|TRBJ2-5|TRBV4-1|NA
CASSGRGLQETQYF
TGCGCCAGCAGTGGAAGGGGTCTACAAGAGACCCAGTACTTC
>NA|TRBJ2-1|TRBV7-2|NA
CASRTGGYNEQFF
TGTGCCAGCAGGACAGGCGGGTACAATGAGCAGTTCTTC
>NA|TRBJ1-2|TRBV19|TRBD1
CASTSPRDRYGYTF
TGTGCCAGTACCTCGCCGCGGGACAGATATGGCTACACCTTC
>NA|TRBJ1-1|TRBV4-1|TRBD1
CASSRGTGRLVANTEAFF
TGCGCCAGCAGCCGAGGGACAGGGAGGTTGGTAGCGAACACTGAAGCTTTCTTT
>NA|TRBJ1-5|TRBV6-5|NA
CASSRDSLNQPQHF
TGTGCCAGCAGCCGAGACAGCCTCAATCAGCCCCAGCATTTT
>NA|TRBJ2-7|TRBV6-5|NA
CASSYGGTAIYEQYF
TGTGCCAGCAGTTACGGAGGGACAGCGATCTACGAGCAGTACTTC
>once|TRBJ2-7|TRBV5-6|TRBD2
CASSRGLAGDEQYF
TGTGCCAGCAGCCGGGGACTAGCGGGGGACGAGCAGTACTTC
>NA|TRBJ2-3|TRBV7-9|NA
CASSLSSVDTQYF
TGTGCCAGCAGCTTAAGCTCTGTGGATACGCAGTATTTT
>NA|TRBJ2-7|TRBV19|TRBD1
CASAAGTGLGASYEQYF
TGTGCCAGTGCAGCCGGGACAGGGCTTGGGGCCAGTTACGAGCAGTACTTC
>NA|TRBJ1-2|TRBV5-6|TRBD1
CASSRQQGAYGDGYTF
TGTGCCAGCAGTCGGCAACAGGGGGCGTACGGAGATGGCTACACCTTC
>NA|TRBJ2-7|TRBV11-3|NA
CASSLDRSYEQYF
TGTGCCAGCAGCTTAGACAGAAGTTACGAGCAGTACTTC
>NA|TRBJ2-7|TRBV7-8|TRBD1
CASSFVGTGVSEQYF
TGTGCCAGCAGCTTTGTGGGGACAGGGGTTTCCGAGCAGTACTTC
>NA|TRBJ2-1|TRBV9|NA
CASSVEVAAYNEQFF
TGTGCCAGCAGCGTAGAGGTAGCGGCCTACAATGAGCAGTTCTTC
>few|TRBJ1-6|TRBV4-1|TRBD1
CASSQDKGTVYNSPLHF
TGCGCCAGCAGCCAAGATAAAGGGACAGTGTATAATTCACCCCTCCACTTT
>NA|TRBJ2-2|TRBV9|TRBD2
CASSLAGGPGDGELFF
TGTGCCAGCAGCTTAGCGGGGGGGCCAGGGGACGGGGAGCTGTTTTTT
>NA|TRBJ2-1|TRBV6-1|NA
CASSAQSRGGARNEQFF
TGTGCCAGCAGTGCCCAAAGTAGGGGGGGGGCCCGGAATGAGCAGTTCTTC
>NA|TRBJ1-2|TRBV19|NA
CASSQNRGGGNYGYTF
TGTGCCAGTAGTCAAAACCGCGGAGGAGGGAACTATGGCTACACCTTC
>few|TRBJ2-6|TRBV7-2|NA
CASSHPQFGASVLTF
TGTGCCAGCAGCCACCCACAATTTGGGGCCAGCGTCCTGACTTTC
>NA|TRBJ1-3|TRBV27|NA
CASSLQPRGSGNTIYF
TGTGCCAGCAGTCTCCAACCCAGGGGCTCTGGAAACACCATATATTTT
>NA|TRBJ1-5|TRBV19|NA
CASSPPAGFGNQPQHF
TGTGCCAGTAGTCCCCCGGCAGGTTTTGGTAATCAGCCCCAGCATTTT
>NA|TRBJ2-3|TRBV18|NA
CASSPLGGPNTDTQYF
TGTGCCAGCTCACCCCTCGGGGGACCAAACACAGATACGCAGTATTTT
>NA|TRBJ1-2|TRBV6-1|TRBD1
CASSEVKGAGYTF
TGTGCCAGCAGTGAAGTGAAGGGGGCGGGCTACACCTTC
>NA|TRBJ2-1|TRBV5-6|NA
CASSFRGRSYNEQFF
TGTGCCAGCAGCTTCAGGGGAAGGTCCTACAATGAGCAGTTCTTC
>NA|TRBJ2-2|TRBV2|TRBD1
CASNGQGSHTGELFF
TGTGCCAGCAACGGACAGGGGTCCCACACCGGGGAGCTGTTTTTT
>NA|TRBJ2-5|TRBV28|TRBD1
CASSLRQGTHETQYF
TGTGCCAGCAGTTTACGACAGGGGACTCACGAGACCCAGTACTTC
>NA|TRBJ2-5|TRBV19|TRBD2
CASSAIAGGQETQYF
TGTGCCAGTAGTGCCATAGCGGGGGGGCAAGAGACCCAGTACTTC
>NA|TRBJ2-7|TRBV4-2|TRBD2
CASSQEPTLAVGYEQYF
TGTGCCAGCAGCCAAGAACCCACACTAGCGGTGGGCTACGAGCAGTACTTC
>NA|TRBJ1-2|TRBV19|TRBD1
CASSTPDRGYGYTF
TGTGCCAGTAGTACCCCGGACAGGGGATATGGCTACACCTTC
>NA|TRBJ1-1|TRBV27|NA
CASSYRADTEAFF
TGTGCCAGCAGTTACAGGGCCGACACTGAAGCTTTCTTT
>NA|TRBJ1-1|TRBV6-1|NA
CASSTMRETEAFF
TGTGCCAGCAGTACTATGAGGGAAACTGAAGCTTTCTTT
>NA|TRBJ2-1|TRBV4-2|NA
CASSQALRREQFF
TGTGCCAGCAGCCAAGCTTTAAGGAGAGAGCAGTTCTTC
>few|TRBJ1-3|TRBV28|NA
CASSPTEAGNTIYF
TGTGCCAGCAGTCCAACTGAGGCTGGAAACACCATATATTTT
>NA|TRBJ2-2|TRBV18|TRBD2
CASSPTSGGSANTGELFF
TGTGCCAGCTCACCAACTAGCGGGGGAAGTGCGAACACCGGGGAGCTGTTTTTT
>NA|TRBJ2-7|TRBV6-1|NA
CASSEYSWAGAFNYEQYF
TGTGCCAGCAGTGAATATTCGTGGGCGGGGGCATTCAACTACGAGCAGTACTTC
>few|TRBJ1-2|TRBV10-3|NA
CAISELAERGSYGYTF
TGTGCCATCAGTGAGTTGGCCGAAAGGGGGTCCTATGGCTACACCTTC
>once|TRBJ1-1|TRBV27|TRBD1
CASKMAGGTEAFF
TGTGCCAGCAAAATGGCAGGGGGCACTGAAGCTTTCTTT
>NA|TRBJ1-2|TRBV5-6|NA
CASSRDRDSYGYTF
TGTGCCAGCAGCCGTGACCGGGACTCCTATGGCTACACCTTC
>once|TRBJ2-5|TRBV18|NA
CASSPTVGRETQYF
TGTGCCAGCTCACCAACAGTGGGGAGAGAGACCCAGTACTTC
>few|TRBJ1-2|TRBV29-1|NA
CSVGRETF
TGCAGCGTTGGGAGGGAAACCTTC
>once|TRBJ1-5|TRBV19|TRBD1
CASSPDRDQPTQHF
TGTGCCAGTAGTCCTGACAGGGACCAACCGACCCAGCATTTT
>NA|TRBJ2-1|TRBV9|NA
CASSVAMPPRGEQFF
TGTGCCAGCAGCGTAGCTATGCCTCCCCGCGGTGAGCAGTTCTTC
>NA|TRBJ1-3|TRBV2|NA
CASSDWGGNSGNTIYF
TGTGCCAGCAGTGATTGGGGGGGGAACTCTGGAAACACCATATATTTT
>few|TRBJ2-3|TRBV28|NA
CASSFLPGVLTDTQYF
TGTGCCAGCAGTTTCCTCCCGGGGGTGCTCACAGATACGCAGTATTTT
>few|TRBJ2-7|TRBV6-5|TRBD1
CASSYRDRGYEQYF
TGTGCCAGCAGTTACAGGGACAGAGGCTACGAGCAGTACTTC
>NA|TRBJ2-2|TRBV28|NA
CASSFGLRELFF
TGTGCCAGCAGTTTCGGTCTCAGGGAGCTGTTTTTT
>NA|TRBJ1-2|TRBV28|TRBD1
CASSRWTGGGSGYTF
TGTGCCAGCAGTCGCTGGACAGGGGGCGGAAGTGGCTACACCTTC
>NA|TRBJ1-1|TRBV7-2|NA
CASSLARRSAEAFF
TGTGCCAGCAGCTTAGCCCGACGCAGCGCTGAAGCTTTCTTT
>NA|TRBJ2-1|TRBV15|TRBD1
CATSTPRDRGSWEQFF
TGTGCCACCAGCACTCCCCGGGACAGGGGTTCATGGGAGCAGTTCTTC
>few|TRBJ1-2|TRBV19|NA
CASSILGGNGYTF
TGTGCCAGTAGTATTCTCGGGGGTAATGGCTACACCTTC
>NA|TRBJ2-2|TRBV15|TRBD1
CATSRDRIIGTGVTGELFF
TGTGCCACCAGCAGAGATCGAATAATCGGGACAGGGGTCACCGGGGAGCTGTTTTTT
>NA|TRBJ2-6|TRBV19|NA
CASSMPGASVLTF
TGTGCCAGTAGTATGCCTGGGGCCAGCGTCCTGACTTTC
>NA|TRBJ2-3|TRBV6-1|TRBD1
CASSDRLYTDTQYF
TGTGCCAGCTCGGACAGGCTATACACAGATACGCAGTATTTT